These 5 T cell receptor beta chains were all obtained from the same sample, sequenced in a study of PD-1 blockade in classical Hodgkin lymphoma. The protocol was immunoSEQ multiplex PCR, while the TCRdb copy is restricted to in-frame clones and leaves out a portion. The data show approximately 10,000 clones, about 68% seen once. The time point denotes: cycle 4 day 1 (C4D1), after 5 to 7 weeks of nivolumab. Brentuximab vedotin exposure varied, and every patient relapsed after autologous stem cell transplantation. The CD8+ T cells came from thawed PBMCs through magnetic negative selection. This specimen was CD8+ T cells from blood, taken before the fourth cycle of nivolumab. The source of these receptors is a human donor with classical Hodgkin lymphoma.

The rearrangement uses TRBV28 and TRBJ2-5; D is undetermined. The J call may not be correct, given that the DNA end is closer to TRBJ2-7. CDR1 is MDHEN, CDR2 SYDVKM, per germline. The CDR3 spans 12 residues. CDR3 in DNA: TGTGCCAGCAGTGATGACTCTTACGAGCAGTACTTC. It translates to CASSDDSYEQYF.

CDR3 loop: CASSDTTGRNYGYTF. The CDR3 nucleotides are TGTGCCAGCAGTGACACGACAGGGCGGAACTATGGCTACACCTTC. This sequence joins TRBV25-1 and TRBJ1-2; 7 positions match TRBD1. J lost 2 bases, V lost 3 bases, and 6 bases had no gene match. This CDR3 comprises 15 residues. Germline lookup yields CDR1 MGHDK and CDR2 SYGVNS.

This chain joins TRBV15 and TRBJ2-7; TRBD1 matches at 9 bases. Germline V gene sequence: CDR1 LNHNV, CDR2 YYDKDF (reference sequence). With V trimmed by 3 bases and J by 6 bases, 9 bases remained unmatched. This CDR3 is built from 15 residues. The CDR3 reads CATSRTGTGRGEQYF. As DNA, the CDR3 is TGTGCCACCAGCAGGACCGGGACAGGGAGGGGCGAGCAGTACTTC.

This CDR3 is CASSLFGGEQYF. The CDR3 coding sequence is TGTGCCAGCAGCTTGTTCGGGGGCGAGCAGTACTTC. This rearrangement joins TRBV5-8 to TRBJ2-7, with D perhaps matching TRBD2 (6 bases). V lost 1 base and J 6 bases, leaving 8 bases between the germline ends. Germline loops: CDR1 SGHTS, CDR2 YDEGEE. This CDR3 has 12 amino acids.

The chain has TRBV2 and TRBJ2-7; no firm D call. Germline values: CDR1 SNHLY, CDR2 FYNNEI. CDR3 length: 14 amino acids. Deletions cut 3 bases from V and 0 bases from J, with 9 bases between. The CDR3 spells CASSDPVPSYEQYF. The CDR3, as DNA: TGTGCCAGCAGTGACCCAGTCCCCTCCTACGAGCAGTACTTC.